The clone carrying this T cell receptor beta chain appeared once. Clones were sequenced by immunoSEQ multiplex PCR, and TCRdb holds only the in-frame ones, with some missing. The sample has approximately 11,000 clones; roughly four fifths are singletons. The record originates from a study of T cell repertoires in ileal Crohn's disease. The wider study: Postoperative therapy was given to about half: 11 thiopurines, fewer than 20 anti-TNF agents.

The CDR3 consists of 15 residues. Germline CDR1 and CDR2: SGHTA and FQGNSA. V gave up 0 bases and J gave up 5 bases; unmatched junction bases: 4. The material sequenced was ileal tissue. The J gene is TRBJ1-5, the V gene TRBV7-2, with 7 bases aligning to TRBD1. This TCR derives from an adult with Crohn's disease. This CDR3 is CASSLAGTADQPQHF. As DNA, the CDR3 is TGTGCCAGCAGCTTAGCCGGGACAGCCGATCAGCCCCAGCATTTT.